Listed here are 5 T cell receptor beta chains from one sample, sequenced in a study of T cell responses to AZD1222 COVID-19 vaccine. Produced via immunoSEQ multiplex PCR; TCRdb's table is partial and in-frame only. Of around 130,000 clones listed, over 75% are singletons. The specimen was peripheral blood, collected on day 0 of AZD1222 vaccination. The receptors derive from an adult in good health.

This chain uses TRBV7-9 with TRBJ1-3; D not certain. This CDR3 has 15 amino acids. CDR1 is SEHNR and CDR2 is FQNEAQ in the germline V gene (reference sequence). V lost 5 bases and J 7 bases, leaving 18 bases between the germline ends. Here the CDR3 reads CASSPAGLVSNTIYF. In DNA form, the CDR3 reads TGTGCCAGCAGCCCCGCGGGGTTGGTGTCGAACACCATATATTTT.

The chain combines TRBV2 with TRBJ1-2, with unresolved D. This CDR3 region has 16 residues. Germline loops: CDR1 SNHLY, CDR2 FYNNEI. Trimming shortened V by 3 bases and J by 5 bases, and 19 bases separated the two germline ends. As DNA, the CDR3 is TGTGCCAGCAGTGACCTGGGCCTAACCGCCTCTTATGGCTACACCTTC. Amino acids: CASSDLGLTASYGYTF.

This rearrangement joins TRBV7-9 to TRBJ1-1; D perhaps matches TRBD1 (5 bases). The germline CDR1 and CDR2 sequences are SEHNR and FQNEAQ (reference sequence). CDR3 length: 13 amino acids. V was clipped by 7 bases and J by 5 bases, with 14 bases between them. The CDR3, as DNA: TGTGCCAGCATCAGGGTTTTAGCGACTGAAGCTTTCTTT. Its translation is CASIRVLATEAFF.

DNA for the CDR3: TGCGCCAGCAGACAGGGGATGAACACCGGGGAGCTGTTTTTT. Protein sequence: CASRQGMNTGELFF. This chain joins TRBV10-1 and TRBJ2-2; the match to TRBD1 covers 7 bases. CDR3 length: 14 residues. Trimming removed 6 bases from V and 1 base from J; junction bases left unmatched: 2. Germline V lookup: CDR1 WNHNN, CDR2 SYGVQD (reference sequence).

The genes are TRBV6-5 and TRBJ2-2, with a tentative D call TRBD1 (6 bases). Germline V gene data show CDR1 as MNHEY and CDR2 as SVGAGI. Trimming shortened V by 6 bases and J by 5 bases, and 13 bases separated the two germline ends. The CDR3 is 14 amino acids. Here the CDR3 DNA reads TGTGCCAGCAGCCCGGACAGAGATACCGGGGAGCTGTTTTTT. Protein sequence: CASSPDRDTGELFF.